What follows are 18 T cell receptor beta chains derived from one specimen sequenced in a study of a mutant IDH1 vaccine in newly diagnosed glioma. Regarding time point: baseline, week 1 (first vaccination visit). Described treatment: pre-vaccination baseline after standard-of-care therapy. TCRdb's table, derived via immunoSEQ multiplex PCR, lists solely in-frame clones and lacks some. Among 50,000 or so clones, roughly 80% were seen once, and the ten largest hold approximately 19%. Sequencing was performed on PBMCs, taken from a glioma patient treated with radiotherapy, temozolomide or both. These receptor sequences come from a man between 18 and 35 years old with glioma.

J is TRBJ2-1 and V is TRBV5-4, with 12 bases aligning to TRBD2. V lost 4 bases, J lost 4 bases, and 6 bases stayed unmatched. Germline CDR1 is SGHNT and CDR2 is YYREEE (reference sequence). The CDR3 covers 16 residues. The CDR3, as DNA: TGTGCCAGCAGCCCCTGGACTAGCGGGGTTTACAATGAGCAGTTCTTC. Amino acid sequence: CASSPWTSGVYNEQFF.

The V gene is TRBV14, the J gene TRBJ2-5; D might be TRBD1 (6 bases). V shed 2 bases and J shed 5 bases, with 21 bases lying between them. The CDR3 extends over 17 amino acids. Germline V gene sequence: CDR1 SGHDN, CDR2 FVKESK. CDR3 residues: CASSQRVPGQGLETQYF. CDR3 nucleotides: TGTGCCAGCAGCCAACGGGTCCCAGGGCAGGGGCTCGAGACCCAGTACTTC.

The chain joins TRBV7-9 to TRBJ2-1, with no clear D. The germline CDR1 and CDR2 sequences are SEHNR and FQNEAQ (reference sequence). Between the trimmed V and J ends, which lost 11 bases and 0 bases, there was a span of 17 bases. The CDR3 sequence is 15 residues long. CDR3 DNA sequence: TGTGCCGATATACCCTGGACCAACTCCTACAATGAGCAGTTCTTC. This translates into CADIPWTNSYNEQFF.

This clone was observed once. Here the CDR3 reads CASSLEGALRADTQYF. CDR3 nucleotide sequence: TGTGCCAGCAGCTTAGAGGGGGCGCTTAGAGCAGATACGCAGTATTTT. The chain joins TRBV7-9 to TRBJ2-3; TRBD1 aligns across 7 bases. CDR1 and CDR2 from the germline V gene are SEHNR and FQNEAQ (reference sequence). The V gene end was trimmed by 1 base and the J gene end by 4 bases; junction bases not matched to a gene: 8. There are 16 residues in the CDR3.

The CDR3 DNA sequence: TGTGCTAGTGGTTTGACAGGGGCAGATCAGCCCCAGCATTTT. This codes for CASGLTGADQPQHF. V gene TRBV12-5 combines with J gene TRBJ1-5, with 7 bases fitting TRBD1. V shed 2 bases, J shed 5 bases, and the junction held 3 bases outside the gene matches. Germline-derived CDR1 and CDR2 are LGHNT and FRNRAP. This CDR3 region has 14 residues. Drawing the rest from reference TRBV12-5 and TRBJ1-5, the complete variable domain is DARVTQTPRHKVTEMGQEVTMRCQPILGHNTVFWYRQTMMQGLELLAYFRNRAPLDDSGMPKDRFSAEMPDATLATLKIQPSEPRDSAVYFCASGLTGADQPQHFGDGTRLSIL.

This rearrangement joins TRBV4-3 to TRBJ1-6, with D unresolved. V lost 4 bases and J lost 6, with 10 bases in between. The germline V gene has CDR1 LGHNA and CDR2 YSLEER. This CDR3 is built from 14 residues. The CDR3: CASSLLSGNSPLHF. DNA for the CDR3: TGCGCCAGCAGCCTTTTGAGTGGTAATTCACCCCTCCACTTT.

V is TRBV15 and J is TRBJ1-1; 8 bases are a match to TRBD1. Germline V gives CDR1 LNHNV, CDR2 YYDKDF (reference sequence). V lost 5 bases to trimming and J lost 4 bases; unmatched junction nucleotides: 3. The CDR3 is made up of 13 amino acids. The CDR3, as DNA: TGTGCCACCAGCCCACAGGGGGGCACTGAAGCTTTCTTT. Translated, it gives CATSPQGGTEAFF.

The gene calls are TRBV6-1 and TRBJ1-6; 9 nucleotides agree with TRBD1. CDR1 is MNHNS and CDR2 is SASEGT in the germline V gene. This CDR3 spans 16 amino acids. V lost 2 bases to trimming and J lost 13 bases; unmatched junction nucleotides: 12. CDR3 loop: CASSERVPGQGTPLHF. DNA of the CDR3: TGTGCCAGCAGTGAACGAGTCCCGGGACAGGGTACGCCCCTCCACTTT.

The gene calls are TRBV20-1 and TRBJ2-7; no reliable D call. The germline gives CDR1 DFQATT, CDR2 SNEGSKA (reference sequence). This CDR3 has 10 residues. Trimming took off 0 bases at V and 6 bases at J, with 3 bases between the two ends. Here the CDR3 DNA reads TGCAGTGCTAGAGATGTCGAGCAGTACTTC. Amino acid sequence: CSARDVEQYF.

The chain uses TRBV7-9 and TRBJ2-1, with 8 bases matching TRBD2. Germline values: CDR1 SEHNR, CDR2 FQNEAQ (reference sequence). V dropped 5 bases and J dropped 4; count of bases not matched to a gene: 7. This CDR3 contains 15 residues. In nucleotides, the CDR3 is TGTGCCAGCAGCCCAGAGCGGGAGTTTTACAATGAGCAGTTCTTC. It encodes CASSPEREFYNEQFF.

Only one count was recorded for this clone. The chain couples TRBV5-1 to TRBJ1-2; 7 bases line up with TRBD1. The V gene's germline CDR1 is SGHRS and CDR2 YFSETQ. V lost 3 bases, J lost 5 bases, and 7 bases stayed unmatched. The CDR3 length is 14 residues. CDR3 residues: CASSSPTGRYGYTF. In DNA, the CDR3 is TGCGCCAGCAGCTCACCGACAGGGAGGTATGGCTACACCTTC.

This chain links TRBV6-1 with TRBJ1-6, with unresolved D. The CDR3 totals 14 residues. V lost 6 bases and J lost 5, with 11 bases in between. Germline V gene data show CDR1 as MNHNS and CDR2 as SASEGT. DNA of the CDR3: TGTGCCAGCAGCGAACAGATAAATAATTCACCCCTCCACTTT. Protein: CASSEQINNSPLHF.

The chain links TRBV4-2 to TRBJ1-4; tentative D call: TRBD1 (6 bases). The germline V and J ends were trimmed by 0 bases and 8 bases, with 13 bases remaining between them. CDR3 length: 15 residues. Germline V gene sequence: CDR1 LGHNA, CDR2 YNFKEQ. The DNA of the CDR3 is TGTGCCAGCAGCCAAGATCTCCAGGGGACGGAAAAACTGTTTTTT. Translation gives CASSQDLQGTEKLFF.

This clone was seen a handful of times. This chain joins TRBV6-1 and TRBJ2-5; 9 bases align to TRBD2. The germline CDR1 and CDR2 sequences are MNHNS and SASEGT. This CDR3 comprises 12 residues. V shed 8 bases, J shed 5 bases, and the junction held 3 bases outside the gene matches. The CDR3: CASRTSGETQYF. CDR3 sequence (DNA): TGTGCCAGCCGAACTAGCGGGGAGACCCAGTACTTC.

The chain joins TRBV29-1 to TRBJ1-2; 9 bases map to TRBD1. This CDR3 comprises 15 residues. Trimming took 2 bases from V and 6 from J; bases not matched to a gene: 10. Germline V gives CDR1 SQVTM, CDR2 ANQGSEA. The chain's CDR3 is CSVEIQGARKNGYTF. In DNA form, the CDR3 reads TGCAGCGTTGAAATACAGGGGGCTAGAAAAAATGGCTACACCTTC.

The CDR3 here is CATSSGGRERQYF. As DNA, the CDR3 is TGTGCCACCAGTTCCGGGGGCAGGGAGAGGCAGTACTTC. V gene TRBV15 combines with J gene TRBJ2-7, with D possibly being TRBD1 or TRBD2 (6 bases each). This CDR3 has 13 residues. Germline V CDR1 and CDR2: LNHNV, YYDKDF (reference sequence). Trimming left V 6 bases short and J 9 bases short, with 18 bases between.

The V call is TRBV2, the J call TRBJ2-2; 8 positions match TRBD2. Germline CDR1 reads SNHLY; CDR2 reads FYNNEI. Trimming at V came to 8 bases and at J to 4 bases, leaving 12 bases not matched to a gene. CDR3 size: 16 residues. The CDR3 sequence: CASGNGREGRTGELFF. For the CDR3, the DNA is TGTGCCAGCGGAAACGGACGGGAGGGCCGCACCGGGGAGCTGTTTTTT.

The rearrangement joins TRBV25-1 to TRBJ1-1, with D uncertain. The V gene lost 6 bases and the J gene lost 4 bases, with 15 bases spanning the gap. CDR1 and CDR2 (germline): MGHDK, SYGVNS. The CDR3 is 14 residues long. CDR3 protein: CASSSPYTGTEAFF. The CDR3 DNA is TGTGCCAGCAGCTCGCCGTATACTGGCACTGAAGCTTTCTTT.